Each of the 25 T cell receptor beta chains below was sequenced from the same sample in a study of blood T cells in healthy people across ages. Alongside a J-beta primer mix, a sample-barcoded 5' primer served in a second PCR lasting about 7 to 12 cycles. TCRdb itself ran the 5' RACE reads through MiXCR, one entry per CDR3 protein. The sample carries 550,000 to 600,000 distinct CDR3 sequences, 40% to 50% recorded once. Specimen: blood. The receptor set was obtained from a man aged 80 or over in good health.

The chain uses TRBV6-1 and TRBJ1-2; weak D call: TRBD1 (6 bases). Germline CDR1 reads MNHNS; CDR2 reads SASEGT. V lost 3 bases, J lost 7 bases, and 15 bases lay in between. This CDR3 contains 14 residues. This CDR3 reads CASSDRGSPTGYTF. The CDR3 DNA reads TGTGCCAGCAGTGACAGGGGTTCCCCTACTGGCTACACCTTC.

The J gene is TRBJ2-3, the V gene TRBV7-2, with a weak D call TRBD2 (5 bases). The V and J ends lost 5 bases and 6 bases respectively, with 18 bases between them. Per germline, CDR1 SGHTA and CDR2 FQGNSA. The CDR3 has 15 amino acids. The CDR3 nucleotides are TGTGCCAGCAGCCTAACCGGGGTGGGGTTCGATACGCAGTATTTT. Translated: CASSLTGVGFDTQYF.

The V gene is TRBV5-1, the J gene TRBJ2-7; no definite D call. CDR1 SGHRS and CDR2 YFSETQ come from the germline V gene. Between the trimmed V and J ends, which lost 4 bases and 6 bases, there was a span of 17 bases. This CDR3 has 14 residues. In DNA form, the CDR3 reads TGCGCCAGCAGCCCCGCCGTCTCATCGGGCGAGCAGTACTTC. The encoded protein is CASSPAVSSGEQYF.

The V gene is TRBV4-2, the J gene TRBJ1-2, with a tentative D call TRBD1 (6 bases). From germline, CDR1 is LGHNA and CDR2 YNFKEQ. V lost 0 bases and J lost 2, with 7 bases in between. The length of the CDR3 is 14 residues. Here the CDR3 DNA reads TGTGCCAGCAGCCAAGAGAGGGGGAACTATGGCTACACCTTC. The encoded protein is CASSQERGNYGYTF.

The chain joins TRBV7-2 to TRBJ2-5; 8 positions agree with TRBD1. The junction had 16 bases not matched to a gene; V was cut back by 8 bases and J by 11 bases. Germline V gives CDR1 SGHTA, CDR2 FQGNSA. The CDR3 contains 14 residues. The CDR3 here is CASGYRGIYNEQYF. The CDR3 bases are TGTGCCAGCGGATACAGGGGGATCTACAATGAGCAGTACTTC.

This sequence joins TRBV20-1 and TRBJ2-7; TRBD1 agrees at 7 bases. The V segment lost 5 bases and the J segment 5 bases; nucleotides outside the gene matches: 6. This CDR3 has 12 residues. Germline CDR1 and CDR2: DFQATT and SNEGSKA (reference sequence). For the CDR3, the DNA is TGCAGTGCTCGGACAGGAGGCCACGAGCAGTACTTC. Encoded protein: CSARTGGHEQYF.

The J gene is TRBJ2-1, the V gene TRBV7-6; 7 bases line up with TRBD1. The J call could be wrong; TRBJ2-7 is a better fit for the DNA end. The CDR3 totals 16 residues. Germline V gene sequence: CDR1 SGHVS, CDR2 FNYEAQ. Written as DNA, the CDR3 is TGTGCCAGCAGCTTTCAGACAGGGCCCCGTTACAATGAGCAGTACTTC. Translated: CASSFQTGPRYNEQYF.

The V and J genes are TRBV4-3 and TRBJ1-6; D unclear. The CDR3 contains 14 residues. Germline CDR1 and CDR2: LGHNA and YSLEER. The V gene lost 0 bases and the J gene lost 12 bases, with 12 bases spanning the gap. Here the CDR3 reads CASSQDPRGQPLHF. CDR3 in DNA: TGCGCCAGCAGCCAAGATCCCCGGGGTCAACCCCTCCACTTT.

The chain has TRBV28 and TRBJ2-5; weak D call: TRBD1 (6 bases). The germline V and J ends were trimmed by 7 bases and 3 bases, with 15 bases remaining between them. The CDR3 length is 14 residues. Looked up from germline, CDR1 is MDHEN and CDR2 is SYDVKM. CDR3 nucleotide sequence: TGTGCCAGCACTGGGGGCCCAGAGAAAGAGACCCAGTACTTC. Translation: CASTGGPEKETQYF.

CDR3 sequence (DNA): TGTGCCAGCAGCTTAGCTCAAGTGACAGGCTTCGCGTGGGAGTATGAGCAGTTCTTC. It yields the protein CASSLAQVTGFAWEYEQFF. The chain couples TRBV7-2 to TRBJ2-1; tentative D call: TRBD1 (6 bases). Germline CDR1 and CDR2: SGHTA and FQGNSA. The CDR3 is made up of 19 amino acids. V was shortened by 0 bases and J by 8 bases, with 26 bases between the two germline ends.

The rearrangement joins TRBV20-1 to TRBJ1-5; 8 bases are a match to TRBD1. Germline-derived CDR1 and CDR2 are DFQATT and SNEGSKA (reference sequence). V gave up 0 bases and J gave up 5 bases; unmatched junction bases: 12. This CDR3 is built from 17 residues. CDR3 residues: CSARDPWTGFRDQPQHF. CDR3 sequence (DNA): TGCAGTGCTAGAGATCCTTGGACAGGGTTTCGGGATCAGCCCCAGCATTTT.

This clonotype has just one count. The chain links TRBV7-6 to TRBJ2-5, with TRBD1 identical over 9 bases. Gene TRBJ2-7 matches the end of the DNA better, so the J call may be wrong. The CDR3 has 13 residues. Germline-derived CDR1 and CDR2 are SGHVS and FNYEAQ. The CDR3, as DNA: TGTGCCAGCAGCAAGGGACAGGGCTACGAGCAGTACTTC. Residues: CASSKGQGYEQYF.

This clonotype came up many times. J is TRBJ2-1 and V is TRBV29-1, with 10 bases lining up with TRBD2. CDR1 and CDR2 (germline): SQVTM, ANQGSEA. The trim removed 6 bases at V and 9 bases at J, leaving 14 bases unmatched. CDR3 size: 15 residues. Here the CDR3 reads CSVGWSGGGLGEQFF. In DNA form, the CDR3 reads TGCAGCGTCGGGTGGAGCGGGGGGGGTTTGGGTGAGCAGTTCTTC.

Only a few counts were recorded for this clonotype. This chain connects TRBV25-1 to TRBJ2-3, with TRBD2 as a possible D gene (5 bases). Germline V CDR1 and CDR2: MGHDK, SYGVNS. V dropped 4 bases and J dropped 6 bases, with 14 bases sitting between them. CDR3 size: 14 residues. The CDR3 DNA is TGTGCCAGCAGTGCCCCGGGATCCCGGGATACGCAGTATTTT. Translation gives CASSAPGSRDTQYF.

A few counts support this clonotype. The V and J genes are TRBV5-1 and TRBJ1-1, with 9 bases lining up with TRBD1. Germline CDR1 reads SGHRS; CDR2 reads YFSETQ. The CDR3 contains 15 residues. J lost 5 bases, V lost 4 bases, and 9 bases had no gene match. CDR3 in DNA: TGCGCCAGCAGCACGAGACCGGGACAGGGTACTGAAGCTTTCTTT. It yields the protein CASSTRPGQGTEAFF.

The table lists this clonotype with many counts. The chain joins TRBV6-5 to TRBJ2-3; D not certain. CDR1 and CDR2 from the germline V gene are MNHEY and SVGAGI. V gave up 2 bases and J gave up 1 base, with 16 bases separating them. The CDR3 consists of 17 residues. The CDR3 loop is CASSYRPSPVRTDTQYF. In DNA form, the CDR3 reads TGTGCCAGCAGTTACCGCCCGTCTCCGGTCCGCACAGATACGCAGTATTTT.

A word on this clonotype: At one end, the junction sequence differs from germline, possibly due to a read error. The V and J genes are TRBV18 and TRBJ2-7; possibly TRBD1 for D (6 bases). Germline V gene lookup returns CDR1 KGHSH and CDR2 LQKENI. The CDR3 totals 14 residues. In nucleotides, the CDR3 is TGTGCCAGCTCACCCCCAGGGGCTTCCTACGGGCAGTACTTC. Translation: CASSPPGASYGQYF.

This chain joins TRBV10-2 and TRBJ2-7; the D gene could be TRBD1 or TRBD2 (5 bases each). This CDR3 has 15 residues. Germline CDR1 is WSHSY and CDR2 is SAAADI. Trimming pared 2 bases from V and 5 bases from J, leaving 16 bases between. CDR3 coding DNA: TGCGCCAGCAGTGAGGCGAGGTTTCGAGGGGACGAGCAGTACTTC. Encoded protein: CASSEARFRGDEQYF.

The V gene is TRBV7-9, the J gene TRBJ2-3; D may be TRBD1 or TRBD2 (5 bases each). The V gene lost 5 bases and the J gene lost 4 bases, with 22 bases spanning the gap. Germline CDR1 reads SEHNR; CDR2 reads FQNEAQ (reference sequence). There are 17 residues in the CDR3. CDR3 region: CASSRLAGTSRPDTQYF. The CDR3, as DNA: TGTGCCAGCAGCCGCTTAGCCGGGACCAGTAGACCAGATACGCAGTATTTT.

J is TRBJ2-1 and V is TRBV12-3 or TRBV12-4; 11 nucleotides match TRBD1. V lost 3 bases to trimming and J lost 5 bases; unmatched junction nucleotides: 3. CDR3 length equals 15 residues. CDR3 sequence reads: CASSLGQGVDNEQFF. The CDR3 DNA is TGTGCCAGCAGTTTGGGACAGGGGGTGGACAATGAGCAGTTCTTC.

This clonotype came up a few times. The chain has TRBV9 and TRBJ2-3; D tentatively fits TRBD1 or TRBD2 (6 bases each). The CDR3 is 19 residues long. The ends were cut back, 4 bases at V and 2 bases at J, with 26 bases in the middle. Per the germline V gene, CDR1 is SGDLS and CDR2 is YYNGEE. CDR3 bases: TGTGCCAGCAGCCCGACGGGGGCAGGACACAATCTTAACACAGATACGCAGTATTTT. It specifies CASSPTGAGHNLNTDTQYF.

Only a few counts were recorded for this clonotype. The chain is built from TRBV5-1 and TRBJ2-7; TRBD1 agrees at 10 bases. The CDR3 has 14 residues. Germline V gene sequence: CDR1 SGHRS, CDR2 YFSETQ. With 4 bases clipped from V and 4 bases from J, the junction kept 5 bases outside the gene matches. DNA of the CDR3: TGCGCCAGCAGCACAGACAGGGGGCCTTACGAGCAGTACTTC. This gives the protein CASSTDRGPYEQYF.

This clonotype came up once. In DNA, the CDR3 is TGTGCCAGCATCCCCGGCCGACTAGCGGGGTACAATGAGCAGTTCTTC. Translating it yields CASIPGRLAGYNEQFF. This chain uses TRBV7-8 with TRBJ2-1; TRBD2 matches at 11 bases. The CDR3 spans 16 residues. Germline assignment: CDR1 SGHVS and CDR2 FQNEAQ. Trimming cost V 7 bases and J 4 bases; bases outside gene matches: 9.

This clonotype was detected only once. The CDR3 here is CASSRGSGRTETQYF. The DNA of the CDR3 is TGTGCCAGCTCTCGAGGAAGCGGGAGGACAGAGACCCAGTACTTC. The V gene is TRBV9, the J gene TRBJ2-5; 9 positions agree with TRBD2. The CDR3 covers 15 residues. J gave up 4 bases and V 7 bases, and 11 bases lay outside the gene matches. CDR1 and CDR2 (germline): SGDLS, YYNGEE.

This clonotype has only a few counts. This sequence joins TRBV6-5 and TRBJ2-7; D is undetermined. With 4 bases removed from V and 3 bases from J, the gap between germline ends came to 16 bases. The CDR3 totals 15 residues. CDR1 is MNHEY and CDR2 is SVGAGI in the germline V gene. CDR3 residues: CASSFQLDTVYEQYF. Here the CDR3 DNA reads TGTGCCAGCAGTTTCCAGCTTGACACAGTCTACGAGCAGTACTTC.